This TCR beta chain was documented in a study of T-cell memory formation after mild COVID-19. Overall study context: TCR clusters largely stayed donor specific.

This CDR3 is built from 15 residues. Germline V gives CDR1 SGHTA, CDR2 FQGTGA. The V end lost 1 base, the J end lost 4 bases, and 10 bases lay between the germline ends. This clonotype was recorded a few times. 5'RACE with constant-segment primers yielded barcoded, UMI-tagged TCR alpha and TCR beta cDNA libraries. TCRdb used MiXCR to reprocess the 5' RACE reads, holding one entry per CDR3 protein. The sample includes some 440,000 distinct CDR3 sequences, around a quarter of them seen just once. This sequence was found in an adult woman who had mild COVID-19 (a few samples of this study predate the infection). Cell type and time point are not known. V gene TRBV7-3 combines with J gene TRBJ2-2; weak D call: TRBD2 (5 bases). Material: PBMCs or a T cell subset sorted from them (not recorded which). CDR3 amino acids: CASSLIRELTGELFF. CDR3 coding DNA: TGTGCCAGCAGCTTAATCCGGGAACTCACCGGGGAGCTGTTTTTT.